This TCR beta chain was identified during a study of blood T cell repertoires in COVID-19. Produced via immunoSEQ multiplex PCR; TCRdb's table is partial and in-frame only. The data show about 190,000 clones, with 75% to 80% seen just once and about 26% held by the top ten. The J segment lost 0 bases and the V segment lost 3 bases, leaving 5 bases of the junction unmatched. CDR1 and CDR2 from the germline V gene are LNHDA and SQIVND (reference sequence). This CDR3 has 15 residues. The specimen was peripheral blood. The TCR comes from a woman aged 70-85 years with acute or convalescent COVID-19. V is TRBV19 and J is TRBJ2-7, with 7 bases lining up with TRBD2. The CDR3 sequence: CASSMGLSNSYEQYF. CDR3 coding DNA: TGTGCCAGTAGTATGGGACTATCAAACTCCTACGAGCAGTACTTC.